This T cell receptor beta chain was retrieved from a study of regulatory T cells in long-lasting Graves disease. Study results and limitations: Gene preferences differed: TRBV28, TRBJ1-2, TRBJ2-5 in persistent cases. Limited sample numbers may have lowered accuracy. TCR diversity was lower in persistent Graves' patients than in newly diagnosed ones.

The CDR3 totals 15 residues. CDR1 and CDR2 from the germline V gene are SSHAT and FNYEAQ (reference sequence). This clonotype was counted a few times. Its cognate antigen is unknown. The junction departs from the called germline gene at one end, perhaps through a read error. Time point reported: persistent/refractory GD, antithyroid drugs over 5 years with positive TRAb. There was RNA extracted from PBMCs, and the TCR library was made from it. Library construction for TCR beta used iRepertoire HTBI primers and Arm-PCR of CDR3 regions. TCRdb used MiXCR to reprocess the multiplex PCR reads, holding one entry per CDR3 protein. The sample lists a few hundred thousand distinct CDR3 sequences; 20% to 25% were seen once.

The material was peripheral blood mononuclear cells (PBMCs), obtained when the disease was refractory, from a patient treated with antithyroid drugs. The genes are TRBV7-7 and TRBJ2-7; the match to TRBD1 covers 8 bases. TRBJ2-5 explains the end of the DNA better; the J call may be wrong. The receptor comes from a female donor with Graves disease. CDR3 protein: CASSLGLNRGETQYF. CDR3 coding DNA: TGTGCTAGCAGCTTGGGTCTGAACAGGGGGGAGACCCAGTACTTC.